Presented here are 30 T cell receptor beta chains from one specimen sequenced in a study of blood T cell repertoires in COVID-19. TCRdb keeps only in-frame clones here, not all; method: immunoSEQ multiplex PCR. The sample consists of roughly 80,000 clones, 87% of them appearing once. Sequencing was carried out using peripheral blood. Receptor source: a woman of 80 years or more with active or convalescent COVID-19.

The V and J genes are TRBV24-1 and TRBJ2-1; 11 positions agree with TRBD1. The V segment lost 6 bases and the J segment 2 bases; nucleotides outside the gene matches: 5. CDR1 KGHDR and CDR2 SFDVKD come from the germline V gene. The CDR3 is 16 residues long. CDR3 protein: CATSTGDRGTYNEQFF. The DNA for the CDR3 is TGTGCCACCAGTACCGGGGACAGGGGGACCTACAATGAGCAGTTCTTC.

The V call is TRBV18, the J call TRBJ2-5, with 14 bases lining up with TRBD2. With 3 bases clipped from V and 5 bases from J, the junction kept 5 bases outside the gene matches. Germline V lookup: CDR1 KGHSH, CDR2 LQKENI. The CDR3 is 16 residues long. The CDR3 here is CASSPPGLAGEETQYF. CDR3 coding DNA: TGTGCCAGCTCACCGCCGGGACTAGCGGGAGAGGAGACCCAGTACTTC.

This sequence joins TRBV6-6 and TRBJ2-7, with D unresolved. V dropped 2 bases and J dropped 3 bases, with 8 bases sitting between them. Germline lookup yields CDR1 MNHNY and CDR2 SVGAGI (reference sequence). The CDR3 is 13 residues long. The CDR3 loop reads CASSYQAYYEQYF. CDR3 DNA: TGTGCCAGCAGTTACCAGGCGTACTACGAGCAGTACTTC.

J is TRBJ2-7 and V is TRBV10-1; 12 bases map to TRBD1. CDR1 WNHNN and CDR2 SYGVQD come from the germline V gene (reference sequence). The ends lost 0 bases at V and 5 bases at J; junction bases unmatched: 8. This CDR3 contains 17 residues. The CDR3 reads CASSESGQGATVHEQYF. Written as DNA, the CDR3 is TGCGCCAGCAGTGAGTCGGGACAGGGGGCAACGGTCCACGAGCAGTACTTC.

The gene calls are TRBV9 and TRBJ2-2, with D uncertain. The CDR3 has 15 residues. Per the germline V gene, CDR1 is SGDLS and CDR2 is YYNGEE. V was shortened by 1 base and J by 4 bases, with 11 bases between the two germline ends. In DNA, the CDR3 is TGTGCCAGCAGCGTAATGAACAGACCCACCGGGGAGCTGTTTTTT. Its protein is CASSVMNRPTGELFF. Full variable domain (rest looked up from reference TRBV9 and TRBJ2-2): DSGVTQTPKHLITATGQRVTLRCSPRSGDLSVYWYQQSLDQGLQFLIQYYNGEERAKGNILERFSAQQFPDLHSELNLSSLELGDSALYFCASSVMNRPTGELFFGEGSRLTVL.

In this sample, this clone turned up once. The rearrangement joins TRBV4-1 to TRBJ2-1; 11 nucleotides align to TRBD2. The trim removed 1 base at V and 2 bases at J, leaving 7 bases unmatched. Germline-derived CDR1 and CDR2 are MGHRA and YSYEKL. CDR3 length equals 18 residues. The CDR3 DNA sequence: TGCGCCAGCAGCCAAGGGGTCACTAGCGGGGGCCCCTACAATGAGCAGTTCTTC. Translation: CASSQGVTSGGPYNEQFF.

CDR3 sequence (DNA): TGTGCCAGCAGTCACCCCCCGGACAGGGGTTATGGCTACACCTTC. Its translation: CASSHPPDRGYGYTF. The genes are TRBV6-5 and TRBJ1-2; TRBD1 aligns across 9 bases. CDR1 and CDR2 (germline): MNHEY, SVGAGI. Trimming cost V 5 bases and J 5 bases; bases outside gene matches: 9. The CDR3 spans 15 residues.

Regarding this clone: The same CDR3 can be traced to other DNA sequences in this sample. The CDR3 bases are TGTGCCAGCAGCCCGGGGTACGAGCAGTACTTC. Amino acids: CASSPGYEQYF. The chain employs TRBV7-2 and TRBJ2-7; D might be TRBD2 (5 bases). Trimming removed 5 bases from V and 4 bases from J, with 6 bases in between. The germline V gene has CDR1 SGHTA and CDR2 FQGNSA. This CDR3 is built from 11 residues. The variable domain in full, with the rest retrieved from reference TRBV7-2 and TRBJ2-7, is GAGVSQSPSNKVTEKGKDVELRCDPISGHTALYWYRQSLGQGLEFLIYFQGNSAPDKSGLPSDRFSAERTGGSVSTLTIQRTQQEDSAVYLCASSPGYEQYFGPGTRLTVT.

CDR3 loop: CASSLGTSGIYTDTQYF. In nucleotides, the CDR3 is TGTGCCAGCAGCTTGGGGACTAGCGGGATATACACAGATACGCAGTATTTT. The chain recombines TRBV11-2 with TRBJ2-3, with 13 bases that match TRBD2. The germline CDR1 and CDR2 sequences are SGHAT and FQNNGV. There are 17 residues in the CDR3. The junction had 5 bases not matched to a gene; V was cut back by 3 bases and J by 2 bases. Variable domain in full (rest from reference TRBV11-2 and TRBJ2-3): EAGVAQSPRYKIIEKRQSVAFWCNPISGHATLYWYQQILGQGPKLLIQFQNNGVVDDSQLPKDRFSAERLKGVDSTLKIQPAKLEDSAVYLCASSLGTSGIYTDTQYFGPGTRLTVL.

The CDR3 sequence: CASSTRQGGNTEAFF. The CDR3 DNA is TGTGCCAGCAGTACCCGACAGGGGGGGAACACTGAAGCTTTCTTT. The genes are TRBV27 and TRBJ1-1; 9 bases are a match to TRBD1. V lost 5 bases and J lost 1; bases outside the gene matches: 5. Looked up from germline, CDR1 is MNHEY and CDR2 is SMNVEV (reference sequence). The CDR3 spans 15 residues.

The chain joins TRBV5-5 to TRBJ1-2; possibly TRBD1 for D (6 bases). Germline V gene sequence: CDR1 SGHKS, CDR2 YYEKEE (reference sequence). The CDR3 runs 16 residues. Trimming took 0 bases from V and 4 from J, leaving 16 bases between them. Here the CDR3 DNA reads TGTGCCAGCAGCTTGGCCATGGGGGCGCTAACCTATGGCTACACCTTC. Translation gives CASSLAMGALTYGYTF.

The chain links TRBV5-1 to TRBJ2-3; maybe TRBD2 (6 bases). From germline, CDR1 is SGHRS and CDR2 YFSETQ. V shed 2 bases and J shed 2 bases, with 12 bases lying between them. This CDR3 is built from 15 residues. The CDR3 protein is CASSFGAGSTDTQYF. CDR3 bases: TGCGCCAGCAGCTTTGGGGCGGGGTCCACAGATACGCAGTATTTT.

This clone turned up a few times. The V and J genes are TRBV5-4 and TRBJ1-2; no clear D. CDR1 SGHNT and CDR2 YYREEE come from the germline V gene (reference sequence). The germline V and J ends were trimmed by 0 bases and 8 bases, with 11 bases remaining between them. This CDR3 region has 13 residues. This CDR3 is CASSLDGNLGYTF. The CDR3 coding sequence is TGTGCCAGCAGCTTGGACGGGAATCTGGGCTACACCTTC.

The rearrangement joins TRBV25-1 to TRBJ2-2, with D unclear. Looked up from germline, CDR1 is MGHDK and CDR2 is SYGVNS. Between the trimmed V and J ends, which lost 1 base and 5 bases, there was a span of 8 bases. This CDR3 contains 14 residues. CDR3 sequence: CASSEFGRTGELFF. The CDR3 DNA reads TGTGCCAGCAGTGAATTCGGCAGGACCGGGGAGCTGTTTTTT.

This clone was detected only a few times. Distinct nucleotide sequences in the sample also encode this CDR3. This chain links TRBV28 with TRBJ1-5; TRBD1 agrees at 7 bases. Germline CDR1 is MDHEN and CDR2 is SYDVKM. Losses at the gene ends were 4 bases for V and 3 bases for J; bases not matched to a gene: 9. The CDR3 is 16 amino acids. CDR3 amino acids: CASSSPLGQNNQPQHF. CDR3 sequence (DNA): TGTGCCAGCAGTTCTCCCTTGGGACAGAACAATCAGCCCCAGCATTTT.

The chain joins TRBV6-6 to TRBJ1-2; D might be TRBD1 (5 bases). Germline V gene lookup returns CDR1 MNHNY and CDR2 SVGAGI (reference sequence). V was pared by 6 bases and J by 5 bases, with 13 bases between. This CDR3 spans 13 amino acids. Here the CDR3 reads CASRSDDRYGYTF. CDR3 DNA: TGTGCCAGCAGGAGCGACGACAGATATGGCTACACCTTC.

In DNA, the CDR3 is TGTGCCAGCAGCCGTTGGACAGGCCCCGGGGATACGCAGTATTTT. Protein sequence: CASSRWTGPGDTQYF. This chain links TRBV7-2 with TRBJ2-3; 7 nucleotides align to TRBD1. Germline CDR1 and CDR2: SGHTA and FQGNSA. V trimming: 5 bases; J trimming: 6 bases; junction bases outside the gene matches: 11. The CDR3 has 15 amino acids. Full variable domain (missing parts from reference TRBV7-2 and TRBJ2-3): GAGVSQSPSNKVTEKGKDVELRCDPISGHTALYWYRQSLGQGLEFLIYFQGNSAPDKSGLPSDRFSAERTGGSVSTLTIQRTQQEDSAVYLCASSRWTGPGDTQYFGPGTRLTVL.

This clone has just one count. The rearrangement uses TRBV6-6 and TRBJ2-7; 12 bases line up with TRBD2. CDR3 length: 15 residues. Unmatched junction bases numbered 8, after V lost 5 bases and J lost 6 bases. Germline CDR1 MNHNY, CDR2 SVGAGI (reference sequence). The CDR3: CASSPTSGRSPEQYF. As DNA, the CDR3 is TGTGCCAGCAGTCCGACTAGCGGGAGATCCCCCGAGCAGTACTTC.

The chain carries TRBV30 and TRBJ1-4; tentatively, D is TRBD1 (5 bases). Trimming cost V 3 bases and J 3 bases, with 11 bases left between them. The CDR3 consists of 14 residues. The germline V gene has CDR1 GTSNPN and CDR2 SVGIG (reference sequence). This CDR3 reads CAWRIHRPNEKLFF. In nucleotides, the CDR3 is TGTGCCTGGAGGATCCACAGGCCTAATGAAAAACTGTTTTTT.

This sequence joins TRBV28 and TRBJ2-7; 7 bases are a match to TRBD2. The CDR3 has 14 amino acids. V trimming: 2 bases; J trimming: 2 bases; junction bases outside the gene matches: 3. Germline CDR1 is MDHEN and CDR2 is SYDVKM. For the CDR3, the DNA is TGTGCCAGCAGTTTAGCGGGGGTCACCTACGAGCAGTACTTC. Translated, it gives CASSLAGVTYEQYF. The entire variable domain, with the rest obtained from reference TRBV28 and TRBJ2-7, is as follows: DVKVTQSSRYLVKRTGEKVFLECVQDMDHENMFWYRQDPGLGLRLIYFSYDVKMKEKGDIPEGYSVSREKKERFSLILESASTNQTSMYLCASSLAGVTYEQYFGPGTRLTVT.

The genes are TRBV18 and TRBJ1-2, with TRBD1 matching over 10 bases. This CDR3 is built from 14 residues. With 6 bases clipped from V and 5 bases from J, the junction kept 6 bases outside the gene matches. CDR1 and CDR2 (germline): KGHSH, LQKENI. CDR3 sequence reads: CASSPGQGRYGYTF. The CDR3 bases are TGTGCCAGCTCGCCGGGACAGGGGAGGTATGGCTACACCTTC. Based on the CDR3 plus reference TRBV18 and TRBJ1-2, the full variable domain is NAGVMQNPRHLVRRRGQEARLRCSPMKGHSHVYWYRQLPEEGLKFMVYLQKENIIDESGMPKERFSAEFPKEGPSILRIQQVVRGDSAAYFCASSPGQGRYGYTFGSGTRLTVV.

This chain joins TRBV7-2 and TRBJ2-2, with TRBD2 matching 10 bases. J lost 4 bases, V lost 0 bases, and 8 bases had no gene match. CDR3 length: 18 amino acids. CDR1 is SGHTA and CDR2 is FQGNSA in the germline V gene. The CDR3 DNA is TGTGCCAGCAGCTTAGCCCTTACAACTAGCGGGATCACCGGGGAGCTGTTTTTT. Its protein product is CASSLALTTSGITGELFF.

The genes are TRBV6-2 or TRBV6-3 and TRBJ2-7, with a possible D match to TRBD2 (6 bases). Between the trimmed V and J ends, which lost 5 bases and 2 bases, there was a span of 19 bases. CDR1 MNHEY and CDR2 SVGEGT come from the germline V gene. This CDR3 is built from 16 residues. The CDR3 spells CASSRLTTDYPYEQYF. CDR3 DNA sequence: TGTGCCAGCAGTCGACTCACGACGGACTACCCCTACGAGCAGTACTTC.

This clone was counted a few times. The chain combines TRBV10-1 with TRBJ1-1, with 8 bases matching TRBD1. The CDR3 has 12 amino acids. In germline, CDR1 is WNHNN, CDR2 SYGVQD (reference sequence). V was pared by 10 bases and J by 5 bases, with 6 bases of the junction left unmatched. The CDR3 sequence is CAINRGRTEAFF. CDR3 DNA sequence: TGCGCCATTAACAGGGGGAGGACTGAAGCTTTCTTT.

V usage is TRBV27 and J usage is TRBJ2-3; 7 bases map to TRBD2. Trimming at V came to 6 bases and at J to 3 bases, leaving 9 bases not matched to a gene. Germline assignment: CDR1 MNHEY and CDR2 SMNVEV (reference sequence). This CDR3 contains 15 residues. As DNA, the CDR3 is TGTGCCAGCAGGAGGCAGACTAGCCCGACAGATACGCAGTATTTT. Its translation: CASRRQTSPTDTQYF.

The chain employs TRBV7-8 and TRBJ1-1; D uncertain. This CDR3 contains 15 residues. The V gene lost 2 bases and the J gene lost 1 base, with 11 bases spanning the gap. Germline V CDR1 and CDR2: SGHVS, FQNEAQ. The CDR3 sequence: CASSLSGRRNTEAFF. Here the CDR3 DNA reads TGTGCCAGCAGCTTAAGCGGAAGGAGGAACACTGAAGCTTTCTTT.

V and J are TRBV30 and TRBJ1-5; weak D call: TRBD1 (6 bases). V gave up 1 base and J gave up 6 bases, with 10 bases separating them. Germline V gives CDR1 GTSNPN, CDR2 SVGIG (reference sequence). CDR3 size: 13 residues. The CDR3 nucleotides are TGTGCCTGGAGTGAGGGGGGGGGTCAGCCCCAGCATTTT. It yields the protein CAWSEGGGQPQHF. The entire variable domain, with the rest obtained from reference TRBV30 and TRBJ1-5, is as follows: SQTIHQWPATLVQPVGSPLSLECTVEGTSNPNLYWYRQAAGRGLQLLFYSVGIGQISSEVPQNLSASRPQDRQFILSSKKLLLSDSGFYLCAWSEGGGQPQHFGDGTRLSIL.

The rearrangement joins TRBV7-2 to TRBJ1-4; maybe TRBD1 (5 bases). Germline V lookup: CDR1 SGHTA, CDR2 FQGNSA. The CDR3 loop spans 13 amino acids. The ends were cut back, 4 bases at V and 8 bases at J, with 11 bases in the middle. The CDR3 DNA sequence: TGTGCCAGCAGCTCTAGACAGTACGAAAAACTGTTTTTT. Protein product: CASSSRQYEKLFF. Based on the CDR3 plus reference TRBV7-2 and TRBJ1-4, the full variable domain is GAGVSQSPSNKVTEKGKDVELRCDPISGHTALYWYRQSLGQGLEFLIYFQGNSAPDKSGLPSDRFSAERTGGSVSTLTIQRTQQEDSAVYLCASSSRQYEKLFFGSGTQLSVL.

The chain is built from TRBV5-4 and TRBJ2-2; D is possibly TRBD1 (6 bases). V dropped 0 bases and J dropped 1 base, with 7 bases sitting between them. This CDR3 has 15 residues. Germline CDR1 is SGHNT and CDR2 is YYREEE (reference sequence). The CDR3: CASSLDRVNTGELFF. CDR3 sequence (DNA): TGTGCCAGCAGCTTGGACAGGGTGAACACCGGGGAGCTGTTTTTT.

This clone qualifies as medium-sized. This rearrangement joins TRBV9 to TRBJ2-5; D remains unclear. V lost 0 bases and J lost 5, with 8 bases in between. The CDR3 loop spans 13 amino acids. The germline V gene encodes CDR1 SGDLS and CDR2 YYNGEE. DNA of the CDR3: TGTGCCAGCAGCGTAGCCCACAGCGAGACCCAGTACTTC. Protein sequence: CASSVAHSETQYF.